This TCR beta chain comes out of a study of cytomegalovirus exposure and HLA in healthy donors (dated by TCRdb to the late 2010s). Concerning the study at large: The 500 to 800 repertoires of the first cohort and the 120 validation repertoires were produced on the same platform, according to a later analysis. The aim of the study was to test whether cataloging public T cell receptors could identify signatures of past pathogen exposure. Along with the approximately 620-subject first cohort, a separate validation cohort of more than 90 different subjects was used. High-throughput TCR immunosequencing, statistical association of individual TCRs with disease status, and machine learning were combined to predict cytomegalovirus infection status. Points the paper makes about the study in general: Three of the identified cytomegalovirus-associated TCR beta chains were confirmed in vitro to be specific for cytomegalovirus antigens. Most TCR sequences were observed very rarely across donors, whereas some public TCRs were present in many individuals. A later analysis had no HLA typing for the validation cohort, so co-occurrence there was scored across all 110 or so repertoires. The classifier was reported to diagnose cytomegalovirus status with high specificity and sensitivity in both the original and validation cohorts. The authors suggested that the approach could potentially be generalized to other disease states and immunological phenotypes. In the study, around 160 TCR beta chains were listed as associated with cytomegalovirus. Of the cluster scores, roughly 95% were above 0 in a later analysis, which found that TCRs clustered in the first cohort also tended to co-occur in the 110 or so validation repertoires.

As for this clone: Its specific antigen is unknown. No base quality values were provided; no much bigger clone lies one nucleotide off.

The donors belonged to the validation cohort of around 110 subjects, which was separate from the 666-subject first cohort. The library was obtained by the immunoSEQ multiplex PCR assay. On the authors' methods: A statistical classification framework was built for diagnosing cytomegalovirus status from the catalog of TCR beta chain sequences. The table was pulled from immuneACCESS by TCRdb, which kept in-frame rearrangements only. Such tables lose some clones; where checked, under half of the loss comes from unresolved V genes, and the rest has no known cause. Clone size and V and J calls were adopted from that table, with D and trimming inferred from the DNA. A total of approximately 220,000 clones appear in this sample, 87% of them only once. Together, the top ten hold less than 3% of the sample. Sequenced input: PBMCs. The clonotype comes from a man younger than 35 in good health and CMV-seronegative.

The CDR3 protein: CASSPGLSPSDTQYF. The base sequence is TGTGCCAGCAGCCCGGGACTCTCCCCGTCGGATACGCAGTATTTT. In this chain, TRBV7-9 is recombined with TRBJ2-3; TRBD2 is perhaps the D gene, given 6 matching bases. CDR1 and CDR2, per the germline V gene (reference sequence), are SEHNR and FQNEAQ. V loses 5 bases, J loses 6 bases, and the germline ends lie 18 bases apart. The CDR3 runs 15 residues from the cysteine to the phenylalanine. Of the read, only the CDR3 DNA is kept; its 45 bases are in frame from base 1.